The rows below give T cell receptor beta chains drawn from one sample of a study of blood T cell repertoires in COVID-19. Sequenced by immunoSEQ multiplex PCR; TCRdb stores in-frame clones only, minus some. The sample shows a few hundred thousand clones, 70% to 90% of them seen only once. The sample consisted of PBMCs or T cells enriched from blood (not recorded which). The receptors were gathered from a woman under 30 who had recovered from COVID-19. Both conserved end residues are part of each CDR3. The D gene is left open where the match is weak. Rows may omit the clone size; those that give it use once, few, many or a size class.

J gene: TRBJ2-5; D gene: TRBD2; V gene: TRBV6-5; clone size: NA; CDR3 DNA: TGTGCCATATTGACTAGCGGGGGATGGAGGACCCAGTACTTC; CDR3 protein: CAILTSGGWRTQYF
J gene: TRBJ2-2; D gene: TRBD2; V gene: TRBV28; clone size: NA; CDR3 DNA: TGTGCCAGCAGTTTAATGGTCGCTAGCGGGGCCGGGGAGCTGTTTTTT; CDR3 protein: CASSLMVASGAGELFF
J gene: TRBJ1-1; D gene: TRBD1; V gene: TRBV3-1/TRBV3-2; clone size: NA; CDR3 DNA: TGTGCCAGCACCTACTTCGGGACAGGGGCCACTGAAGCTTTCTTT; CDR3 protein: CASTYFGTGATEAFF
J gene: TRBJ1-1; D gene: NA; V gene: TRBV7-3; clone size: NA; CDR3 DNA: TGTGCCAGCAGCTTAACGAAGGCAGGTAAAGCTTTCTTT; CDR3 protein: CASSLTKAGKAFF
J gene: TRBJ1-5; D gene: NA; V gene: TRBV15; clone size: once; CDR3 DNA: TGTGCCACCAGCAGAGTCCACAGGGACCAGCCCCAGCATTTT; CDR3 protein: CATSRVHRDQPQHF
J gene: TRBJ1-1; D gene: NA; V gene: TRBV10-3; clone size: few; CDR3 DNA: TGTGCCATCACCTCTCTCACGGGTGGAACGAGGAACACTGAAGCTTTCTTT; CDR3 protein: CAITSLTGGTRNTEAFF
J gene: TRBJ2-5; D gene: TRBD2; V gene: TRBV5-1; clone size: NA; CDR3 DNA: TGCGCCAGCAGCAACCGCGGGGGGCCGGGAGAGACCCAGTACTTC; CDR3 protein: CASSNRGGPGETQYF
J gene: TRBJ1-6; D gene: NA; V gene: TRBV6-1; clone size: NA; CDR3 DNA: TGTGCCAGCAGTGAAATTGGGGGAGGCAGGGTAAATTCACCCCTCCACTTT; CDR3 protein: CASSEIGGGRVNSPLHF
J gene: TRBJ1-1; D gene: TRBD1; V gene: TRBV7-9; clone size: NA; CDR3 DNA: TGTGCCAGCAGCCTAGGGACAGGCACTGAAGCTTTCTTT; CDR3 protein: CASSLGTGTEAFF
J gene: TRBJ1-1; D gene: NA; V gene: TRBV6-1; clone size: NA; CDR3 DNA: TGTGCCAGCAGTGACCCAGGGGTTGGGAACACTGAAGCTTTCTTT; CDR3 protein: CASSDPGVGNTEAFF
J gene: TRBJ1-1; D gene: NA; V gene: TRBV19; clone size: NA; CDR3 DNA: TGTGCCAGTAGTATAGATCGGAGGGGCCTGAACACTGAAGCTTTCTTT; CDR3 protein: CASSIDRRGLNTEAFF
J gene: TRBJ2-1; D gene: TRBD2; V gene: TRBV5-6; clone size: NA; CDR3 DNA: TGTGCCAGCAGCTCAGGGACTAGAAGGGGTGAGCAGTTCTTC; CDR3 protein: CASSSGTRRGEQFF
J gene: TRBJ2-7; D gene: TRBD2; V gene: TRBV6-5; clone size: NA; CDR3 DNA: TGTGCCAGCAGCTACCGTTGGACTAGCGGGACCTACGAGCAGTACTTC; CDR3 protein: CASSYRWTSGTYEQYF
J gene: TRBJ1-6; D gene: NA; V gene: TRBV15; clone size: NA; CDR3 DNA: TGTGCCACCAGCAGAGGACAGTCTCCAGGAAATTCACCCCTCCACTTT; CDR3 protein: CATSRGQSPGNSPLHF
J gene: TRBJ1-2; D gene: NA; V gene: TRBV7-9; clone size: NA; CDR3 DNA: TGTGCCAGTGCACAGGGTTTCAACTATGGCTACACCTTC; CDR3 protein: CASAQGFNYGYTF
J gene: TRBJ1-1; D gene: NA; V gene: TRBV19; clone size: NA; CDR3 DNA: TGTGCCAGTAGTTTCCGGGGGAACACTGAAGCTTTCTTT; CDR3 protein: CASSFRGNTEAFF
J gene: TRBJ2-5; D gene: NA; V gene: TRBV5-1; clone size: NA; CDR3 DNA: TGCGCCAGCAGCTTGGCCCTTAAGGGTGGAGGGGAGACCCAGTACTTC; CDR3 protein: CASSLALKGGGETQYF
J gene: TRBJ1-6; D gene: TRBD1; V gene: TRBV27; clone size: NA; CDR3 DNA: TGTGCCAGCAGGACGGGACAGGGGACTTCACCCCTCCACTTT; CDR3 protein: CASRTGQGTSPLHF
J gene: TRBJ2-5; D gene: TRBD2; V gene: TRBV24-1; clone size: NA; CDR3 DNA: TGTGCCACCAGTGGGGGGGGACTGGGAGAGACCCAGTACTTC; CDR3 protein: CATSGGGLGETQYF
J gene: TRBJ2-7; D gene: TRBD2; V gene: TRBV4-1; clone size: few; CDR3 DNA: TGCGCCAGCAGCCAGCGGAGTGGACTAGCGGGGGGGGAGGGCGAGCAGTACTTC; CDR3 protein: CASSQRSGLAGGEGEQYF
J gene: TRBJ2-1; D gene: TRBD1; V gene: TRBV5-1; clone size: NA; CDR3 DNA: TGCGCCAGCAGCCCGGGACAGCCCGATTCTTACAATGAGCAGTTCTTC; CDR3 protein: CASSPGQPDSYNEQFF
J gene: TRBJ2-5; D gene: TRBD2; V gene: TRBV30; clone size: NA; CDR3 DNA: TGTGCCTGGGGCCCGGGACTAGCAGGCGAGACCCAGTACTTC; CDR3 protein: CAWGPGLAGETQYF
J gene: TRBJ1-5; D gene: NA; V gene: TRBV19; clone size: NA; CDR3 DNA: TGTGCCAGTAGTACCGCACGACTGGCGCGCAATCAGCCCCAGCATTTT; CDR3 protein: CASSTARLARNQPQHF
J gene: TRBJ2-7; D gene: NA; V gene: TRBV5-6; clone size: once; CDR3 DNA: TGTGCCAGCAGCTTCGGGTTCAGCTCCTACGAGCAGTACTTC; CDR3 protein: CASSFGFSSYEQYF
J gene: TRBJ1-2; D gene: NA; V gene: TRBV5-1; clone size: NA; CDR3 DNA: TGCGCCAGCAGCATTACAACTAACTATGGCTACACCTTC; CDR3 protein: CASSITTNYGYTF
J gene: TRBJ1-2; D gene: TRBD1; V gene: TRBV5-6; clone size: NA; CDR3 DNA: TGTGCCAGCAGCTTGAGGGACAGGGGGCTTTATGGCTACACCTTC; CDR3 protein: CASSLRDRGLYGYTF
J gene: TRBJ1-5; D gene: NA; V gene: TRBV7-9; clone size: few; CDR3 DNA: TGTGCCAGCAGCTTAGATGGGGGCCAGCCCCAGCATTTT; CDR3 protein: CASSLDGGQPQHF
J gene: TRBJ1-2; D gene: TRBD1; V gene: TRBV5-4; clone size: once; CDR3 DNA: TGTGCCAGCAGCTTGGTGGGACAGGGGGCTATTGGCTATGGCTACACCTTC; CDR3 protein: CASSLVGQGAIGYGYTF
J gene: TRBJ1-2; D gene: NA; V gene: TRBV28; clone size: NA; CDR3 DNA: TGTGCCAGCGGATGGACAGATATACTTTATGGCTACACCTTC; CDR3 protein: CASGWTDILYGYTF
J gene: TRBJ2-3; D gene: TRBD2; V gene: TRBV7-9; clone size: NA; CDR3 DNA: TGTGCCAGCAGCTTAGGTGGTCTAGCGGACGATACGCAGTATTTT; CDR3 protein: CASSLGGLADDTQYF
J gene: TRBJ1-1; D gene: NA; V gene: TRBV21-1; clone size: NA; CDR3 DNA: TGTGCCAGCAGCAATACAGTGAAGACTGAAGCTTTCTTT; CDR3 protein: CASSNTVKTEAFF
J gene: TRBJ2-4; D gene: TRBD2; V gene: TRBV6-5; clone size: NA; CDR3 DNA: TGTGCCAGCAGTTACGGGGCGGGAGGGGGAAACATTCAGTACTTC; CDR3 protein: CASSYGAGGGNIQYF
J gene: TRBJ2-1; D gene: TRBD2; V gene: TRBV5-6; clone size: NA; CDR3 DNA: TGTGCCAGCACCAACCCCGGGGAGGGATCCTACAATGAGCAGTTCTTC; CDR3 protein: CASTNPGEGSYNEQFF
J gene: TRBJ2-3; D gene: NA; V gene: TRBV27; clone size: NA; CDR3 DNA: TGTGCCAGCAGCTCCTGGACTTCTAGCACAGATACGCAGTATTTT; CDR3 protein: CASSSWTSSTDTQYF
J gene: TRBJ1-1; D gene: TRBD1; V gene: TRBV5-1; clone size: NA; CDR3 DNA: TGCGCCAGCAGCTTGGAGGCCAGGGGGCGCAAAGCTTTCTTT; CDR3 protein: CASSLEARGRKAFF
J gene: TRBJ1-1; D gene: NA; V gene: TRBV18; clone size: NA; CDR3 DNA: TGTGCCAGCTCACCAATCGCAAAAAGTGCCGGCACTGAAGCTTTCTTT; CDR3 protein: CASSPIAKSAGTEAFF
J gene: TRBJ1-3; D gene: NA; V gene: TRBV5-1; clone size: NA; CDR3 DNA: TGCGCCAGCAGGGGGGGAGATCTCTCTCTCTCTGGAAACACCATATATTTT; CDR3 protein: CASRGGDLSLSGNTIYF
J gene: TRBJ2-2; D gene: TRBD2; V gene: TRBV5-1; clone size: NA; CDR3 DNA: TGCGCCAGCAGCTTGACTCGACTAGCGGGGGGCCGGGTGAACGGGGAGCTGTTTTTT; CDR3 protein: CASSLTRLAGGRVNGELFF
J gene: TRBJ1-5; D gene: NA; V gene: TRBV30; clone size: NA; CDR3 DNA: TGTGCCTGGAGCCATCAGGGCATTAGCAATCAGCCCCAGCATTTT; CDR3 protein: CAWSHQGISNQPQHF
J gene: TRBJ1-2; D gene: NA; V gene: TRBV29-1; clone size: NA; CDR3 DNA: TGCAGCGTTGAAGGGGCTGATATAGGCATCTATGGCTACACCTTC; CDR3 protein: CSVEGADIGIYGYTF
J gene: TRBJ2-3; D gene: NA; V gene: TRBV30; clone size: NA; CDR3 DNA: TGTGCCTGGAGCACGGGCGGGAGCACAGATACGCAGTATTTT; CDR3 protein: CAWSTGGSTDTQYF
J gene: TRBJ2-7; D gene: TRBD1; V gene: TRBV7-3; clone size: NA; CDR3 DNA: TGTGCCAGCAGCCCGGGACAGGGGAGCGACGAGCAGTACTTC; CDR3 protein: CASSPGQGSDEQYF
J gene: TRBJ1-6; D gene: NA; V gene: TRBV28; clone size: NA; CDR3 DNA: TGTGCCAGCAGTATATCCGCCGGGACTTCTCTCCACTTT; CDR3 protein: CASSISAGTSLHF
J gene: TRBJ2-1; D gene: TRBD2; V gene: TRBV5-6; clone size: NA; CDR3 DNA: TGTGCCAGCGTTCACCGAATTAGCGGGGTTGTCTCCTACAATGAGCAGTTCTTC; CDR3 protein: CASVHRISGVVSYNEQFF
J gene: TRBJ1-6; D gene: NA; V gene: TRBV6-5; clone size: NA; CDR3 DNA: TGTGCCAGCCGAGGACGGGGAAATTCACCCCTCCACTTT; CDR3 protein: CASRGRGNSPLHF
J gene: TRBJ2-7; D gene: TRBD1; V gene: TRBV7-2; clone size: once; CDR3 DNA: TGTGCCAGCAGCCTACAGGGGCTGGACTACGAGCAGTACTTC; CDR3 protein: CASSLQGLDYEQYF
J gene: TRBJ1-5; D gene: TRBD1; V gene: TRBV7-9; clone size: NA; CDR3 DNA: TGTGCCAGCAGCCCAAGTCCCCCAGGGGGAGGCAATCAGCCCCAGCATTTT; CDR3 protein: CASSPSPPGGGNQPQHF
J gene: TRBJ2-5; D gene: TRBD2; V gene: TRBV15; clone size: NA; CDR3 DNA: TGTGCCACCAGCAGCGGGGGGTTCCAAGAGACCCAGTACTTC; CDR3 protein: CATSSGGFQETQYF
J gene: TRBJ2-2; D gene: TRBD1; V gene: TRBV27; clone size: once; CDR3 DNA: TGTGCCAGCAGCCCTGGGACAGGGGGCCTCGGGGAGCTGTTTTTT; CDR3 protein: CASSPGTGGLGELFF